This T cell receptor (beta chain) was captured by sequencing in a study of blood T cell repertoires in COVID-19. Study in general: PBMCs, B-cell-depleted T cells, or T cells were the source of the cDNA or gDNA that made up the material.

In terms of age and location, participants ranged from about 18 to 95 years and lived in 24 US areas. Clinical history as reported by participants underpinned cohort assignment. The V gene end was trimmed by 4 bases and the J gene end by 8 bases; junction bases not matched to a gene: 0. This CDR3 has 12 residues. As handled by the study authors: Reference gene primer amplification gave estimated nucleated cell counts. The table came from immunoSEQ multiplex PCR; TCRdb's copy has only in-frame clones and leaves some out. The V and J calls and clone size are taken from that table; D and trimming were inferred from the DNA. The sample has 150,000 to 200,000 clones, around 88% seen once. This clone was seen only a few times.

The chain carries TRBV12-3 or TRBV12-4 and TRBJ2-1, with 9 bases aligning to TRBD1. The sequenced sample was PBMCs or T cells enriched from blood (not recorded which). The source is a woman in her twenties or thirties who had recovered from COVID-19. The CDR3 is CASSWDRDEQFF. As DNA, the CDR3 is TGTGCCAGCAGTTGGGACAGGGATGAGCAGTTCTTC.